The 17 T cell receptor beta chains presented below share a single source sample, sequenced in a study of cytomegalovirus exposure and HLA in healthy donors. PCR used 60 Vbeta primers and 13 Jbeta primers. Assay used: immunoSEQ multiplex PCR; TCRdb lists only in-frame clones, some missing. The sample consists of about 170,000 clones, just under 80% of them appearing once. Sequencing was performed on PBMCs. These receptors were collected from a woman between 50 and 59 years old in good health and CMV-seropositive.

This clone came up a few times. The chain couples TRBV28 to TRBJ2-7, with 8 bases identical to TRBD1. V was clipped by 3 bases and J by 3 bases; unmatched bases: 10. The CDR3 extends over 16 amino acids. Germline lookup yields CDR1 MDHEN and CDR2 SYDVKM. CDR3 in amino acids: CASSFPGGQVYYEQYF. DNA of the CDR3: TGTGCCAGCAGTTTTCCCGGGGGACAGGTTTACTACGAGCAGTACTTC. The whole variable domain, remainder taken from reference TRBV28 and TRBJ2-7, is DVKVTQSSRYLVKRTGEKVFLECVQDMDHENMFWYRQDPGLGLRLIYFSYDVKMKEKGDIPEGYSVSREKKERFSLILESASTNQTSMYLCASSFPGGQVYYEQYFGPGTRLTVT.

The chain links TRBV19 to TRBJ1-2, with no clear D. V was shortened by 1 base and J by 5 bases, with 17 bases between the two germline ends. There are 16 residues in the CDR3. Germline CDR1 and CDR2: LNHDA and SQIVND (reference sequence). The CDR3 nucleotides read TGTGCCAGTAGTATAGTGAGGCCAGTCCTAGGATATGGCTACACCTTC. Amino acid sequence: CASSIVRPVLGYGYTF.

The chain uses TRBV28 and TRBJ1-2; D is uncertain. Germline values: CDR1 MDHEN, CDR2 SYDVKM. Trimming took off 7 bases at V and 7 bases at J, with 13 bases between the two ends. This CDR3 spans 12 amino acids. This CDR3 reads CASTAGVRGYTF. DNA for the CDR3: TGTGCCAGCACCGCCGGGGTTCGTGGCTACACCTTC.

This chain joins TRBV28 and TRBJ1-3; TRBD1 might be the D (5 bases). CDR3 length: 15 amino acids. V was shortened by 10 bases and J by 4 bases, with 20 bases between the two germline ends. Per germline, CDR1 MDHEN and CDR2 SYDVKM. The CDR3 loop is CATRVGGLMGNTIYF. CDR3 nucleotides: TGTGCCACCAGAGTGGGGGGGTTGATGGGAAACACCATATATTTT.

This chain connects TRBV5-6 to TRBJ1-5; D remains ambiguous. Trimming stripped 4 bases from V and 0 bases from J, with 11 bases between. In germline, CDR1 is SGHDT, CDR2 YYEEEE. The CDR3 sequence is 15 residues long. The CDR3 loop is CASSPGLYSNQPQHF. The CDR3 nucleotides are TGTGCCAGCAGCCCGGGGTTGTATAGCAATCAGCCCCAGCATTTT.

V usage is TRBV1 and J usage is TRBJ2-5; the D call in the table, TRBD2, was not verified against the DNA. The J call is in doubt because the DNA end fits TRBJ2-7 better. TRBV1 is designated a pseudogene. The CDR3 has 17 residues. CDR3 DNA: TGCACCAGCAGCCTTACGAGCCTAGCGGGGGGACCCTACGAGCAGTACTTC. This translates into CTSSLTSLAGGPYEQYF.

This clone was seen a handful of times. The chain recombines TRBV7-6 with TRBJ1-3; D is possibly TRBD1 (6 bases). The length of the CDR3 is 14 residues. Per the germline V gene, CDR1 is SGHVS and CDR2 is FNYEAQ. V was shortened by 5 bases and J by 0 bases, with 8 bases between the two germline ends. This CDR3 is CASSETGSGNTIYF. The CDR3 DNA is TGTGCCAGCAGCGAGACAGGCTCTGGAAACACCATATATTTT. Supplemented by reference TRBV7-6 and TRBJ1-3, the full variable domain reads GAGVSQSPRYKVTKRGQDVALRCDPISGHVSLYWYRQALGQGPEFLTYFNYEAQQDKSGLPNDRFSAERPEGSISTLTIQRTEQRDSAMYRCASSETGSGNTIYFGEGSWLTVV.

V and J are TRBV19 and TRBJ2-3; 8 bases fit TRBD1. Unmatched junction bases numbered 9, after V lost 4 bases and J lost 3 bases. CDR1 LNHDA and CDR2 SQIVND come from the germline V gene (reference sequence). This CDR3 has 16 amino acids. CDR3 region: CASSRASGTGTDTQYF. Here the CDR3 DNA reads TGTGCCAGTAGTAGAGCCTCCGGGACAGGAACAGATACGCAGTATTTT.

This sequence joins TRBV27 and TRBJ2-7, with a tentative D call TRBD2 (5 bases). There are 16 residues in the CDR3. V lost 8 bases, J lost 2 bases, and 22 bases lay in between. Germline CDR1 is MNHEY and CDR2 is SMNVEV (reference sequence). The CDR3 loop is CASAKIRGEKTYEQYF. CDR3 nucleotides: TGTGCCAGCGCAAAAATCCGGGGAGAGAAAACCTACGAGCAGTACTTC.

This clone came up a few times. CDR3 DNA: TGTGCCAGCAGCCAGGTCCGATATAATTCACCCCTCCACTTT. Translation gives CASSQVRYNSPLHF. The gene calls are TRBV7-2 and TRBJ1-6; D gene unclear. Germline values: CDR1 SGHTA, CDR2 FQGNSA. V was trimmed by 5 bases and J by 4 bases, leaving 9 bases between them. This CDR3 spans 14 amino acids.

This chain connects TRBV21-1 to TRBJ2-7; the table names TRBD2, a call not compared with the DNA. TRBV21-1 is annotated as a pseudogene. This CDR3 has 16 amino acids. As DNA, the CDR3 is TGTGCCAGCAGCAAAGCGAGGGTTGACTCGGCCTACGAGCAGTACTTC. Amino acids: CASSKARVDSAYEQYF.

The chain couples TRBV10-3 to TRBJ2-7, with 8 bases aligning to TRBD2. V shed 2 bases and J 0 bases; nucleotides not matched to a gene: 6. The CDR3 has 16 amino acids. Per germline, CDR1 ENHRY and CDR2 SYGVKD. The CDR3 DNA is TGTGCCATCAGTGAGCCGGGACTAGGGAACTCCTACGAGCAGTACTTC. Translated: CAISEPGLGNSYEQYF.

The chain joins TRBV5-1 to TRBJ2-1; TRBD2 aligns across 14 bases. The CDR3 runs 19 residues. The J segment lost 2 bases and the V segment lost 1 base, leaving 8 bases of the junction unmatched. CDR1 is SGHRS, CDR2 YFSETQ, per germline. The CDR3 loop reads CASSLPGLAGVGTYNEQFF. In DNA form, the CDR3 reads TGCGCCAGCAGCTTGCCGGGACTAGCGGGAGTAGGGACCTACAATGAGCAGTTCTTC. Complete variable domain (other parts from reference TRBV5-1 and TRBJ2-1): KAGVTQTPRYLIKTRGQQVTLSCSPISGHRSVSWYQQTPGQGLQFLFEYFSETQRNKGNFPGRFSGRQFSNSRSEMNVSTLELGDSALYLCASSLPGLAGVGTYNEQFFGPGTRLTVL.

This clone appeared once. As the CDR3 is not closed by the conserved phenylalanine or tryptophan, this likely results from a read error. This chain joins TRBV11-3 and TRBJ2-7, with 11 positions matching TRBD2. The CDR3 covers 15 residues. V lost 7 bases, J lost 6 bases, and 11 bases stayed unmatched. Per germline, CDR1 SGHNT and CDR2 YENEEA. The DNA for the CDR3 is TGTGCCAGCATCAATCATACCGGGACTAGCGGCGAGCAGTACTCC. Protein sequence: CASINHTGTSGEQYS.

The J gene is TRBJ1-1, the V gene TRBV7-2, with D perhaps TRBD1 (5 bases). This CDR3 is built from 13 residues. V lost 2 bases and J lost 2, with 6 bases in between. The germline CDR1 and CDR2 sequences are SGHTA and FQGNSA. For the CDR3, the DNA is TGTGCCAGCAGCTTACAGGGTAACACTGAAGCTTTCTTT. The encoded protein is CASSLQGNTEAFF.

The chain recombines TRBV5-8 with TRBJ2-3, with D possibly being TRBD2 (5 bases). V lost 5 bases to trimming and J lost 4 bases, with 20 bases between them. Germline assignment: CDR1 SGHTS and CDR2 YDEGEE. This CDR3 is 16 amino acids long. CDR3 sequence reads: CASSSRSARAADTQYF. CDR3 nucleotides: TGTGCCAGCAGTTCAAGGTCGGCGCGGGCGGCAGATACGCAGTATTTT.

There are a few counts of this clone. The chain employs TRBV7-8 and TRBJ2-3, with D possibly TRBD2 on 5 matching bases. CDR1 and CDR2 (germline): SGHVS, FQNEAQ. V was trimmed by 5 bases and J by 0 bases, leaving 15 bases between them. This CDR3 spans 16 amino acids. CDR3 amino acids: CASSIPGKPSTDTQYF. The CDR3, as DNA: TGTGCCAGCAGCATCCCCGGGAAGCCTAGCACAGATACGCAGTATTTT.